The 10 T cell receptor beta chains listed next were all sequenced from one sample in a study of CD8+CD57+ T cells in acquired aplastic anemia. TCR beta VDJ and CDR3 were profiled, and genomic DNA was the template. TCRdb itself ran the reads through MiXCR, one entry per CDR3 protein. The repertoire holds 150,000 to 200,000 distinct CDR3 sequences, with more than 40% as singletons. Selection for sequencing was limited to patients who had shown CD8+CD57+ cell expansion by flow cytometry. The material sequenced was sorted CD4+, CD8+, or CD8+CD57+ T cells (not recorded which) from PBMCs. The receptors derive from a human donor with aplastic anemia.

V usage is TRBV7-3 and J usage is TRBJ2-1, with 10 positions matching TRBD2. CDR1 is SGHTA, CDR2 FQGTGA, per germline. V was clipped by 4 bases and J by 8 bases; unmatched bases: 5. The CDR3 consists of 14 residues. This CDR3 is CASSSAGGYYEQFF. CDR3 in DNA: TGTGCCAGCAGCTCAGCGGGGGGGTACTATGAGCAGTTCTTC.

The chain combines TRBV24-1 with TRBJ1-5; maybe TRBD1 (5 bases). CDR1 and CDR2 (germline): KGHDR, SFDVKD. The V end lost 9 bases, the J end lost 3 bases, and 14 bases lay between the germline ends. CDR3 size: 14 residues. CDR3 in amino acids: CATQAGGFNQPQHF. CDR3 nucleotides: TGTGCCACCCAAGCTGGGGGGTTCAATCAGCCCCAGCATTTT.

CDR3 sequence (DNA): TGTGCCAGGACCTCGGAGGGGGGAGTCACAGATACGCAGTATTTT. It yields the protein CARTSEGGVTDTQYF. The chain recombines TRBV2 with TRBJ2-3; either TRBD1 or TRBD2 may supply D (6 bases each). The CDR3 extends over 15 amino acids. The ends were cut back, 9 bases at V and 2 bases at J, with 18 bases in the middle. Germline V CDR1 and CDR2: SNHLY, FYNNEI.

The chain is built from TRBV5-1 and TRBJ2-3, with 7 bases lining up with TRBD2. The CDR3 spans 16 residues. Per the germline V gene, CDR1 is SGHRS and CDR2 is YFSETQ. V dropped 0 bases and J dropped 9; count of bases not matched to a gene: 13. For the CDR3, the DNA is TGCGCCAGCAGCTTGGGGCTAGCGGAACCGACGGAGACGCAGTATTTT. Translation: CASSLGLAEPTETQYF.

This clonotype was recorded a few times. The J gene is TRBJ2-1, the V gene TRBV7-3; no definite D call. The germline V gene encodes CDR1 SGHTA and CDR2 FQGTGA. Trimming stripped 5 bases from V and 7 bases from J, with 12 bases between. The CDR3 spans 13 residues. The CDR3 bases are TGTGCCAGCAGCCAAGGGTTAGGGAATGAGCAGTTCTTC. Its protein is CASSQGLGNEQFF.

This clonotype was detected only a few times. The V gene is TRBV7-9, the J gene TRBJ1-1; no definite D call. V lost 5 bases and J 4 bases, leaving 11 bases between the germline ends. Germline-derived CDR1 and CDR2 are SEHNR and FQNEAQ (reference sequence). The length of the CDR3 is 13 residues. The CDR3 is CASSTRRGTEAFF. In DNA, the CDR3 is TGTGCCAGCAGCACAAGACGGGGCACTGAAGCTTTCTTT.

This chain links TRBV29-1 with TRBJ2-1; 10 bases fit TRBD2. The CDR3 has 16 amino acids. V lost 4 bases, J lost 7 bases, and 13 bases stayed unmatched. Germline V gene lookup returns CDR1 SQVTM and CDR2 ANQGSEA. The CDR3 DNA sequence: TGCAGCGTTGTTGGAGGTAAGGCTAGCGGGAGTAATGAGCAGTTCTTC. Protein: CSVVGGKASGSNEQFF.

This clonotype has a count of ten or more. The V and J genes are TRBV7-9 and TRBJ2-5; TRBD2 agrees at 9 bases. In germline, CDR1 is SEHNR, CDR2 FQNEAQ (reference sequence). The junction had 12 bases not matched to a gene; V was cut back by 5 bases and J by 2 bases. There are 17 residues in the CDR3. CDR3 DNA sequence: TGTGCCAGCAGCGATGATTTACAGGGACTAGCTCAAGAGACCCAGTACTTC. This gives the protein CASSDDLQGLAQETQYF. Variable domain in full (rest from reference TRBV7-9 and TRBJ2-5): DTGVSQNPRHKITKRGQNVTFRCDPISEHNRLYWYRQTLGQGPEFLTYFQNEAQLEKSRLLSDRFSAERPKGSFSTLEIQRTEQGDSAMYLCASSDDLQGLAQETQYFGPGTRLLVL.

With regard to this clonotype: Its ends do not fully match the called genes, so a read error is possible. V gene TRBV30 combines with J gene TRBJ2-7, with D unresolved. The CDR3 contains 11 residues. Germline assignment: CDR1 GTSNPN and CDR2 SVGIG (reference sequence). The DNA of the CDR3 is TGTGCCTGGTTCCAGCCCCACGATCAGTACTTC. It codes for CAWFQPHDQYF.

The chain recombines TRBV20-1 with TRBJ2-6; D gene ambiguous. Germline V CDR1 and CDR2: DFQATT, SNEGSKA (reference sequence). V lost 6 bases and J 4 bases, leaving 7 bases between the germline ends. There are 12 residues in the CDR3. For the CDR3, the DNA is TGCAGTGCCCCTACAGGGGCCAACGTCCTGACTTTC. Amino acid sequence: CSAPTGANVLTF.